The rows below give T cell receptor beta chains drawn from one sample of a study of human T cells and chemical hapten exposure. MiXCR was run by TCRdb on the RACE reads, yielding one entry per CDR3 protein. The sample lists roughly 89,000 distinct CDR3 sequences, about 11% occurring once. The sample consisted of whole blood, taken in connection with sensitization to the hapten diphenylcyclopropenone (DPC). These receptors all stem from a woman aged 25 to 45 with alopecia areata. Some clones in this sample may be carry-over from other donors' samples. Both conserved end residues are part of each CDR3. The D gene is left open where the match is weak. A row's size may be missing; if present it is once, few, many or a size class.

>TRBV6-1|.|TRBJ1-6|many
CASSEAARRSNSPLHF
TGTGCCAGCAGTGAAGCAGCGAGACGCAGCAATTCACCCCTCCACTTT
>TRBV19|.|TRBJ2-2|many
CASSIRGTGELFF
TGTGCCAGTAGTATCCGGGGCACCGGGGAGCTGTTTTTT
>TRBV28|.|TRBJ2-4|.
CASSSDQAKNIQYF
TGTGCCAGCAGCTCTGATCAGGCCAAAAACATTCAGTACTTC
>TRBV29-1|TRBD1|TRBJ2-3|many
CSVGQGADTQYF
TGCAGCGTTGGACAGGGTGCAGATACGCAGTATTTT
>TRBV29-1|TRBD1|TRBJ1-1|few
CSVQTGQGKTEAFF
TGCAGCGTTCAAACCGGACAGGGTAAAACTGAAGCTTTCTTT
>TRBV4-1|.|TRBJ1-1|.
CASSQDPGQKAFF
TGCGCCAGCAGCCAAGATCCGGGGCAGAAAGCTTTCTTT
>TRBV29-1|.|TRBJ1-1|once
CSVLPGVGTEAFF
TGCAGCGTTCTTCCCGGGGTCGGGACTGAAGCTTTCTTT
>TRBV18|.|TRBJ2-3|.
CASSPPGTPTDTQYF
TGTGCCAGCTCACCACCAGGGACTCCCACAGATACGCAGTATTTT
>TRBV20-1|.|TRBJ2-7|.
CSARLWTTDEQYF
TGCAGTGCTAGATTATGGACTACGGACGAGCAGTACTTC
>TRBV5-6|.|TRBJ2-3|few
CASSLDTRGDTQYF
TGTGCCAGCAGCTTGGACACGCGTGGCGATACGCAGTATTTT
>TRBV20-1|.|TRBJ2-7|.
CSYSPEASYEQYF
TGCAGTTATAGCCCCGAAGCCTCCTACGAGCAGTACTTC
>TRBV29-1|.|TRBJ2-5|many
CSVAGTAVKETQYF
TGCAGCGTCGCGGGGACAGCTGTCAAAGAGACCCAGTACTTC
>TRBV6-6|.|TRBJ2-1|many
CASSYAEGAYNEQFF
TGTGCCAGCAGTTACGCCGAGGGGGCCTACAATGAGCAGTTCTTC
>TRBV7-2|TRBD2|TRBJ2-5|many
CASSPQASGSSETQYF
TGTGCCAGCAGCCCCCAGGCTAGCGGGAGTTCGGAGACCCAGTACTTC
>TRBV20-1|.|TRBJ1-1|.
CSALGGEAAFF
TGCAGTGCTCTGGGAGGGGAGGCGGCTTTCTTT
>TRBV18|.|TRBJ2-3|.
CASSPYGSDTQYF
TGTGCCAGCTCACCCTATGGTTCAGATACGCAGTATTTT
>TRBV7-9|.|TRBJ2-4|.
CASSSRGLAKNIQYF
TGTGCCAGCAGCTCCAGGGGACTAGCCAAAAACATTCAGTACTTC
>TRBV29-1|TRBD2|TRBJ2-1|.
CSVGTSGRAGSYNEQFF
TGCAGCGTCGGGACTAGCGGGAGGGCCGGTTCCTACAATGAGCAGTTCTTC
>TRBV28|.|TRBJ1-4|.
CASSPQGKLFF
TGTGCCAGCAGTCCCCAGGGAAAACTGTTTTTT
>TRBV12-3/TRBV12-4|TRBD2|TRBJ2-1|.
CASSLVVLAGGPGQFF
TGTGCCAGCAGTTTAGTAGTACTAGCGGGAGGGCCGGGGCAGTTCTTC
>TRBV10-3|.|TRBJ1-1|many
CAIRVQGNTEAFF
TGTGCCATCAGAGTACAGGGAAACACTGAAGCTTTCTTT
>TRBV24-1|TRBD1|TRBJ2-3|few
CATSDPGQGTADTQYF
TGTGCCACCAGTGATCCAGGACAGGGGACCGCAGATACGCAGTATTTT
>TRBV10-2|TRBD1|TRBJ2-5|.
CASSTTGVWETQYF
TGCGCCAGCAGTACAACAGGGGTCTGGGAGACCCAGTACTTC
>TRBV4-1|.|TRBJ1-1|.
CASSHPDLMNTEAFF
TGCGCCAGCAGCCACCCGGACCTAATGAACACTGAAGCTTTCTTT
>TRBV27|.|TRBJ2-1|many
CASSSLSSYNEQFF
TGTGCCAGCAGTTCCCTCAGCTCCTACAATGAGCAGTTCTTC
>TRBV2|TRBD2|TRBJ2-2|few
CASSWTSGDTGELFF
TGTGCCAGCAGTTGGACTAGCGGGGACACCGGGGAGCTGTTTTTT
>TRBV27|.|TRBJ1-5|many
CASSLVGQGIGQPQHF
TGTGCCAGCAGTTTAGTAGGCCAGGGTATAGGGCAGCCCCAGCATTTT
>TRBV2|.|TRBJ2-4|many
CAVTKRGAWDKNIQYF
TGTGCCGTCACAAAGAGGGGGGCTTGGGACAAAAACATTCAGTACTTC
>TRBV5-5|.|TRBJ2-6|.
CASMISPSGANVLTF
TGTGCCAGCATGATAAGCCCCTCTGGGGCCAACGTCCTGACTTTC
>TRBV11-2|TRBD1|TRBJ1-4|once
CASSSSGTGRGKLFF
TGTGCCAGCAGCTCGTCCGGGACAGGGAGGGGAAAACTGTTTTTT
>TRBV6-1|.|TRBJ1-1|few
CASSERMLPPVTEAFF
TGTGCCAGCAGTGAAAGGATGTTGCCACCGGTGACTGAAGCTTTCTTT
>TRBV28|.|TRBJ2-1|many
CASRDTFWNEQFF
TGTGCCAGCCGGGACACCTTTTGGAATGAGCAGTTCTTC
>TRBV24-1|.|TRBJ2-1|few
CATRGGWSYNEQFF
TGTGCCACCAGGGGTGGGTGGTCCTACAATGAGCAGTTCTTC
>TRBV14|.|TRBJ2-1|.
CASSLRGRYDNEQFF
TGTGCCAGCAGCCTACGGGGCAGATACGACAATGAGCAGTTCTTC
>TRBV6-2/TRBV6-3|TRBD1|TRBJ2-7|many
CASSHPRTGTGEQYF
TGTGCCAGCAGTCACCCCCGGACAGGGACCGGCGAGCAGTACTTC
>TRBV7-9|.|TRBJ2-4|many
CASSLGAGVAKNIQYF
TGTGCCAGCAGCTTGGGGGCGGGTGTAGCCAAAAACATTCAGTACTTC
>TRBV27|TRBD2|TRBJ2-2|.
CASSFSSGSTGELFF
TGTGCCAGCAGTTTTTCTAGCGGATCAACCGGGGAGCTGTTTTTT
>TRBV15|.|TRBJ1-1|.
CATSRDWNTEAFF
TGTGCCACCAGCAGAGATTGGAACACTGAAGCTTTCTTT
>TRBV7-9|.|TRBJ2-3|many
CASSRIHIGPLKWTDTQYF
TGTGCCAGCAGCCGAATTCATATTGGGCCTCTTAAGTGGACAGATACGCAGTATTTT
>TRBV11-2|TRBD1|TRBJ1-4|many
CASSVDRGREKLFF
TGTGCCAGCAGCGTGGACAGGGGGCGCGAAAAACTGTTTTTT
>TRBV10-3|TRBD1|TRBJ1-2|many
CAISEKRQGDVGYGYTF
TGTGCCATCAGTGAGAAGAGACAGGGGGATGTGGGCTATGGCTACACCTTC
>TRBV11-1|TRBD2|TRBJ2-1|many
CASSSHAGLINNEQFF
TGTGCCAGCAGCTCCCACGCGGGACTAATTAACAATGAGCAGTTCTTC
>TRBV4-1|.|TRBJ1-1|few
CASSQAGNTEAFF
TGCGCCAGCAGCCAAGCAGGAAACACTGAAGCTTTCTTT
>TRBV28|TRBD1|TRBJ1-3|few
CASSLNRGGGNTIYF
TGTGCCAGCAGTTTAAACAGGGGGGGTGGAAACACCATATATTTT
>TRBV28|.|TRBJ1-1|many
CASSLRQGNTEAFF
TGTGCCAGCAGTTTACGGCAGGGGAACACTGAAGCTTTCTTT